This T cell receptor (beta chain) was found in a study of spatial heterogeneity in lung cancer. TCRdb re-analysed the 5' RACE reads in MiXCR, keeping a single row per CDR3 protein. The repertoire consists of tens of thousands of distinct CDR3 sequences, with around 8.2% occurring once and the leading ten covering about 16%. Trimming removed 5 bases at V and 5 bases at J, with 10 bases between. Germline V lookup: CDR1 SGHRS, CDR2 YFSETQ. This CDR3 spans 12 amino acids. Time point defined: sample taken at primary tumor resection. Unsorted samples of tumor, nontumor lung or frozen PBMC had their whole RNA sequenced. This clonotype has at least ten counts.

The receptor's source is a female donor with early-stage non-small cell lung cancer. Material: PBMCs, obtained at surgery. V usage is TRBV5-1 and J usage is TRBJ2-5, with D maybe TRBD1 (7 bases). This chain's CDR3 is CASRPGGETQYF. The CDR3 DNA is TGCGCCAGCAGGCCAGGGGGGGAGACCCAGTACTTC.